This passage covers 32 T cell receptor beta chains from one sample sequenced in a study of T cells in localized non-small cell lung cancer. The repertoire was sequenced with immunoSEQ multiplex PCR; TCRdb's copy has only in-frame clones and lacks some. The sample holds 3,500 or so clones, 34% seen once. The material sequenced was lung tumor tissue, taken before any cancer treatment. Receptors originate from a female donor over 55 with stage I lung adenocarcinoma.

This sequence joins TRBV28 and TRBJ1-2, with D perhaps TRBD1 (5 bases). Trimming pared 9 bases from V and 5 bases from J, leaving 16 bases between. CDR1 and CDR2 (germline): MDHEN, SYDVKM. This CDR3 contains 13 residues. This chain's CDR3 is CASTGGWGYGYTF. In DNA form, the CDR3 reads TGTGCCAGTACGGGGGGTTGGGGTTATGGCTACACCTTC.

The chain has TRBV6-8 and TRBJ1-2, with D maybe TRBD1 (5 bases). V was trimmed by 6 bases and J by 7 bases, leaving 21 bases between them. Looked up from germline, CDR1 is MNHGY and CDR2 is SAAAGT. This CDR3 spans 15 amino acids. CDR3 protein: CASSPLRATQGGYTF. In DNA, the CDR3 is TGTGCCAGCAGCCCCCTCCGGGCTACCCAGGGTGGCTACACCTTC.

This clone was found a few times. This chain connects TRBV6-8 to TRBJ1-2; 9 bases agree with TRBD1. From germline, CDR1 is MNHGY and CDR2 SAAAGT. The CDR3 runs 17 residues. The V segment lost 2 bases and the J segment 8 bases; nucleotides outside the gene matches: 15. CDR3 in DNA: TGTGCCAGCAGTTACCCCCCGGGACAACAGGGGGCGGAAGGCTACACCTTC. It yields the protein CASSYPPGQQGAEGYTF.

The V and J genes are TRBV10-3 and TRBJ2-2, with D unclear. The CDR3 contains 13 residues. Germline loops: CDR1 ENHRY, CDR2 SYGVKD. V was trimmed by 10 bases and J by 2 bases, leaving 11 bases between them. This CDR3 is CATHRENTGELFF. CDR3 nucleotide sequence: TGTGCCACCCATCGAGAAAACACCGGGGAGCTGTTTTTT.

CDR3 in amino acids: CASSRGWIAGNEQYF. As DNA, the CDR3 is TGTGCCAGCAGCAGGGGTTGGATAGCGGGTAACGAGCAGTACTTC. This chain connects TRBV11-3 to TRBJ2-7; 7 bases are shared with TRBD2. Germline CDR1 is SGHNT and CDR2 is YENEEA. After removal of 5 bases from V and 5 bases from J, the junction contained 12 bases not matched to a gene. The CDR3 totals 15 residues.

In this sample, this clone turned up a few times. This chain links TRBV5-1 with TRBJ2-2; TRBD2 matches at 9 bases. V was pared by 5 bases and J by 3 bases, with 5 bases of the junction left unmatched. CDR3 length: 15 residues. Germline CDR1 and CDR2: SGHRS and YFSETQ. The CDR3 nucleotides are TGCGCCAGCAGATTAGCGGGGGATTACACCGGGGAGCTGTTTTTT. Translation gives CASRLAGDYTGELFF.

This clone was picked up a small number of times. V is TRBV5-1 and J is TRBJ2-7, with 13 bases lining up with TRBD2. This CDR3 contains 19 residues. V was pared by 4 bases and J by 3 bases, with 16 bases of the junction left unmatched. The V gene's germline CDR1 is SGHRS and CDR2 YFSETQ. Here the CDR3 reads CASSGAVTSGRLGHYEQYF. CDR3 DNA sequence: TGCGCCAGCAGCGGAGCCGTGACTAGCGGGAGGCTGGGCCACTACGAGCAGTACTTC.

This chain links TRBV9 with TRBJ2-1; D may be TRBD1 (6 bases). Germline V gene sequence: CDR1 SGDLS, CDR2 YYNGEE. Trimming removed 5 bases from V and 7 bases from J, with 13 bases in between. The CDR3 covers 13 residues. The CDR3 nucleotides are TGTGCCAGCAGTGTAAACAGGGAGAATGAGCAGTTCTTC. Translation: CASSVNRENEQFF.

V and J are TRBV18 and TRBJ2-4; TRBD1 agrees at 7 bases. The CDR3 is 15 residues long. After removal of 3 bases from V and 8 bases from J, the junction contained 10 bases not matched to a gene. The germline V gene has CDR1 KGHSH and CDR2 LQKENI. CDR3 sequence: CASSPFGQVGDIQYF. DNA for the CDR3: TGTGCCAGCTCACCGTTCGGACAGGTCGGGGACATTCAGTACTTC.

By share, this clone counts as medium-sized. The chain is built from TRBV6-8 and TRBJ2-5; 8 bases are a match to TRBD1. Germline V gene sequence: CDR1 MNHGY, CDR2 SAAAGT. Trimming cost V 5 bases and J 5 bases; bases outside gene matches: 10. This CDR3 is 15 amino acids long. The CDR3 reads CASSTQGQAGETQYF. The CDR3 nucleotides are TGTGCCAGCAGTACGCAGGGACAGGCGGGGGAGACCCAGTACTTC.

V is TRBV28 and J is TRBJ1-5; 8 bases are a match to TRBD1. The CDR3 contains 16 residues. Trimming took 5 bases from V and 0 from J; bases not matched to a gene: 6. The V gene's germline CDR1 is MDHEN and CDR2 SYDVKM. The CDR3: CASSPGTGYSNQPQHF. CDR3 nucleotide sequence: TGTGCCAGCAGTCCTGGGACAGGCTATAGCAATCAGCCCCAGCATTTT.

This clone turned up a few times. The chain carries TRBV28 and TRBJ1-2; D ambiguous. This CDR3 has 14 residues. Germline values: CDR1 MDHEN, CDR2 SYDVKM. The V end lost 6 bases, the J end lost 2 bases, and 13 bases lay between the germline ends. The CDR3 sequence is CASRRTLTNYGYTF. The CDR3 DNA follows: TGTGCCAGCAGACGGACCTTGACGAACTATGGCTACACCTTC.

The chain is built from TRBV19 and TRBJ1-4; maybe TRBD1 (5 bases). The V end was cut by 7 bases, the J end by 0 bases, with 9 bases between. Germline V gene sequence: CDR1 LNHDA, CDR2 SQIVND (reference sequence). This CDR3 has 14 amino acids. This CDR3 is CASKGKATNEKLFF. The CDR3 DNA reads as TGTGCCAGTAAGGGGAAGGCAACTAATGAAAAACTGTTTTTT.

The V call is TRBV6-1, the J call TRBJ1-1, with D perhaps matching TRBD1 (6 bases). The CDR3 is 18 amino acids. CDR1 is MNHNS, CDR2 SASEGT, per germline. V was shortened by 1 base and J by 7 bases, with 25 bases between the two germline ends. The CDR3 DNA sequence: TGTGCCAGCAGTGAAGTATACAGGGCGAGAGGGATTAGGAATGAAGCTTTCTTT. Translation: CASSEVYRARGIRNEAFF.

This clone was observed a handful of times. The rearrangement uses TRBV6-8 and TRBJ2-5, with D perhaps TRBD2 (6 bases). Trimming left V 6 bases short and J 2 bases short, with 10 bases between. The CDR3 is made up of 13 amino acids. Germline V lookup: CDR1 MNHGY, CDR2 SAAAGT. The CDR3 reads CASSRELQETQYF. In DNA, the CDR3 is TGTGCCAGCAGCCGGGAGTTACAAGAGACCCAGTACTTC.

This clone has a handful of counts. The CDR3 DNA reads as TGTGCCAGTAGTATACGAACAGGGGGAGGCACCGGGGAGCTGTTTTTT. Protein sequence: CASSIRTGGGTGELFF. The V and J genes are TRBV19 and TRBJ2-2; TRBD1 aligns across 8 bases. This CDR3 contains 16 residues. CDR1 is LNHDA and CDR2 is SQIVND in the germline V gene (reference sequence). The V and J ends lost 2 bases and 4 bases, in that order; junction bases with no gene match: 6.

This clone has only a few counts. The chain links TRBV6-8 to TRBJ1-1, with a weak D call TRBD1 (6 bases). The germline gives CDR1 MNHGY, CDR2 SAAAGT. V was shortened by 4 bases and J by 0 bases, with 12 bases between the two germline ends. The length of the CDR3 is 15 residues. Here the CDR3 DNA reads TGTGCCAGCAGTTCTGGCGGGGGCATGAACACTGAAGCTTTCTTT. It codes for CASSSGGGMNTEAFF.

V usage is TRBV18 and J usage is TRBJ2-7; 9 nucleotides agree with TRBD1. V shed 4 bases and J 5 bases; nucleotides not matched to a gene: 6. Germline CDR1 KGHSH, CDR2 LQKENI. The CDR3 runs 14 residues. The CDR3 region has the DNA TGTGCCAGCTCACTTGGGACAGGGATTCACGAGCAGTACTTC. Translating it yields CASSLGTGIHEQYF. Complete variable domain (other parts from reference TRBV18 and TRBJ2-7): NAGVMQNPRHLVRRRGQEARLRCSPMKGHSHVYWYRQLPEEGLKFMVYLQKENIIDESGMPKERFSAEFPKEGPSILRIQQVVRGDSAAYFCASSLGTGIHEQYFGPGTRLTVT.

The chain links TRBV28 to TRBJ1-3; 7 nucleotides match TRBD1. Germline CDR1 and CDR2: MDHEN and SYDVKM. Germline trimming cut 6 bases from V and 5 bases from J; bases unmatched to any gene: 7. The CDR3 has 14 residues. The CDR3 sequence: CASRTGTARNTIYF. The CDR3 nucleotides read TGTGCCAGCAGGACCGGGACAGCACGAAACACCATATATTTT.

This clone was detected only a few times. The genes are TRBV28 and TRBJ2-7; D is possibly TRBD1 (6 bases). This CDR3 has 14 amino acids. Germline V CDR1 and CDR2: MDHEN, SYDVKM. Trimming shortened V by 6 bases and J by 2 bases, and 14 bases separated the two germline ends. CDR3 protein: CASRTPTGAYEQYF. Here the CDR3 DNA reads TGTGCCAGCAGAACCCCGACAGGTGCCTACGAGCAGTACTTC. Combining the CDR3 with reference TRBV28 and TRBJ2-7 gives the whole variable domain DVKVTQSSRYLVKRTGEKVFLECVQDMDHENMFWYRQDPGLGLRLIYFSYDVKMKEKGDIPEGYSVSREKKERFSLILESASTNQTSMYLCASRTPTGAYEQYFGPGTRLTVT.

J is TRBJ2-5 and V is TRBV6-8; 8 bases fit TRBD1. There are 15 residues in the CDR3. Trimming at V came to 6 bases and at J to 3 bases, leaving 9 bases not matched to a gene. Germline CDR1 and CDR2: MNHGY and SAAAGT. The CDR3 spells CASSSFGTGKETQYF. CDR3 nucleotides: TGTGCCAGCAGCTCGTTCGGGACAGGAAAAGAGACCCAGTACTTC.

The chain employs TRBV19 and TRBJ1-2, with D perhaps TRBD1 (5 bases). The CDR3 runs 14 residues. The germline V and J ends were trimmed by 6 bases and 5 bases, with 16 bases remaining between them. Germline V CDR1 and CDR2: LNHDA, SQIVND (reference sequence). The CDR3 is CASRNSDRAYGYTF. The CDR3 DNA is TGTGCCAGTAGAAATTCTGACAGAGCATATGGCTACACCTTC.

V and J are TRBV9 and TRBJ2-3, with D perhaps matching TRBD1 or TRBD2 (5 bases each). There are 13 residues in the CDR3. Trimming shortened V by 7 bases and J by 4 bases, and 13 bases separated the two germline ends. From germline, CDR1 is SGDLS and CDR2 YYNGEE. CDR3 coding DNA: TGTGCCAGCTGCCGGGACCTAGCAGATACGCAGTATTTT. Protein: CASCRDLADTQYF.

In its sample, this clone ranks as medium-sized. The rearrangement links TRBV23-1 to TRBJ1-1; TRBD1 might be the D (6 bases). TRBV23-1 is annotated as an ORF whose role is uncertain. Trimming left V 6 bases short and J 10 bases short, with 18 bases between. The CDR3 contains 13 residues. Here the CDR3 reads CASSSGQSQGAFF. The CDR3 DNA sequence: TGCGCCAGCAGCTCAGGACAGTCCCAGGGAGCTTTCTTT.

The rearrangement joins TRBV5-1 to TRBJ1-1; the match to TRBD1 covers 7 bases. This CDR3 spans 14 amino acids. V was pared by 4 bases and J by 0 bases, with 3 bases of the junction left unmatched. Germline CDR1 and CDR2: SGHRS and YFSETQ. This CDR3 reads CASSVGTVNTEAFF. The DNA for the CDR3 is TGCGCCAGCAGCGTCGGGACAGTGAACACTGAAGCTTTCTTT.

The gene calls are TRBV28 and TRBJ1-1; D perhaps matches TRBD1 (5 bases). The V end was cut by 2 bases, the J end by 6 bases, with 10 bases between. The CDR3 has 13 residues. The germline gives CDR1 MDHEN, CDR2 SYDVKM. CDR3 amino acids: CASSLQGRAEAFF. The CDR3 region has the DNA TGTGCCAGCAGTTTACAGGGTCGGGCTGAAGCTTTCTTT.

This clone is judged large. V is TRBV6-8 and J is TRBJ2-1; D is undetermined. CDR3 size: 13 residues. Germline-derived CDR1 and CDR2 are MNHGY and SAAAGT. V lost 7 bases and J 9 bases, leaving 16 bases between the germline ends. Written as DNA, the CDR3 is TGTGCCAGCATCGATCCAAGTAGAAGTGAGCAGTTCTTC. Translated: CASIDPSRSEQFF.

This clone appeared a single time. The chain is built from TRBV28 and TRBJ1-4; D is possibly TRBD1 (6 bases). The germline V and J ends were trimmed by 2 bases and 5 bases, with 21 bases remaining between them. The CDR3 has 18 amino acids. Germline V gene sequence: CDR1 MDHEN, CDR2 SYDVKM. This chain's CDR3 is CASSLPQGRRRANEKLFF. Here the CDR3 DNA reads TGTGCCAGCAGTTTACCACAGGGTAGGAGGAGGGCGAATGAAAAACTGTTTTTT.

A few counts support this clone. The chain joins TRBV15 to TRBJ2-1; 8 positions agree with TRBD2. This CDR3 is built from 15 residues. J was trimmed by 10 bases and V by 0 bases; bases with no gene match: 8. Germline values: CDR1 LNHNV, CDR2 YYDKDF (reference sequence). DNA for the CDR3: TGTGCCACCAGCAGAGATCGGGAGGGCCTTCGGGAGCAGTTCTTC. Residues: CATSRDREGLREQFF.

The J gene is TRBJ2-3, the V gene TRBV10-2, with D possibly being TRBD1 or TRBD2 (5 bases each). V gave up 2 bases and J gave up 2 bases, with 11 bases separating them. The CDR3 is 15 amino acids. CDR1 is WSHSY, CDR2 SAAADI, per germline. CDR3 sequence (DNA): TGCGCCAGCAGTGAGCCCCTGGGGGACACAGATACGCAGTATTTT. Translating gives CASSEPLGDTDTQYF.

This clone was seen only a few times. The chain carries TRBV28 and TRBJ2-7, with 7 positions matching TRBD2. Trimming at V came to 2 bases and at J to 4 bases, leaving 2 bases not matched to a gene. Germline V gene lookup returns CDR1 MDHEN and CDR2 SYDVKM. The CDR3 sequence is 13 residues long. The CDR3 DNA is TGTGCCAGCAGTTTAGGCGGGGGTTACGAGCAGTACTTC. Translated: CASSLGGGYEQYF.

This clone appeared a few times. This chain uses TRBV28 with TRBJ1-1; unclear D gene. The CDR3 has 15 residues. Germline V gives CDR1 MDHEN, CDR2 SYDVKM. V lost 7 bases and J 1 base, leaving 16 bases between the germline ends. Here the CDR3 reads CASMETTSPNTEAFF. The CDR3 DNA follows: TGTGCCAGCATGGAAACGACATCCCCGAACACTGAAGCTTTCTTT.